The text below deals with one T cell receptor (beta chain). Its antigen remains undetermined. The record has no base qualities; no much larger clone is one base away. TCR CDR3 regions were amplified from genomic DNA by multiplex PCR using the deep immunoSEQ assay. For each cell subset, the extracted genomic DNA was distributed evenly across all wells of several immunoSEQ 96-well plates, and each plate served as one replicate. For unsorted PBMC, each replicate PCR was loaded with approximately 0.3 ug genomic DNA, equivalent to tens of thousands of T cell genomes. Genomic DNA from unsorted PBMC was sequenced over ten immunoSEQ deep assay plates. The purified libraries were quantified using a Qubit 3.0 fluorometer, sized with a Bioanalyzer 2100, and then quantified again using the KAPA Library Quantification kit. Every immunoSEQ 96-well plate was sequenced on a separate single-read 150-cycle Illumina NextSeq 550 flow cell. In the source study's methods: Because the immunoSEQ output included only junctional sequences and no quality scores, the filtering could not be the same as the filtering used for full-length reads. Sequences were annotated with PyIR, a Python wrapper for IgBLAST v1.9, using IMGT germline references to assign V/J genes and CDR3. Reads were removed for weak V/J assignments (E-value above 1e-6), missing CDR3, stop codons, out-of-frame junctions, or ambiguous translated residues. A V3J clonotype was defined by an identical inferred V gene, J gene, and CDR3 amino acid sequence. To compute the percentage overlap between repertoires, the number of shared unique clonotypes was divided by the size of the smaller repertoire. RTK rarefaction, the Chao1 estimator, and Recon v2.1 estimates of unobserved clonotypes were used to assess repertoire richness. TCRdb took this table from immuneACCESS and kept in-frame rearrangements with V and J called. Such tables lack part of the clones; where checked against another copy, unresolved V genes explain under half of the gap, and the rest is unexplained. V, J and clone size are taken as reported in that table, and D and trimming were inferred from the DNA itself. In this sample the table shows approximately 440,000 clones, more than 70% of which occur a single time. The top ten hold 12% of the sample.

This record belongs to a study of shared clonotypes between healthy human individuals (dated by TCRdb to the early 2020s). Background on the whole study: Three men and a couple of women, aged 18 to 49 years, made up the cohort. To estimate repertoire size and how much clonotypes are shared between individuals, the study performed deep sequencing of blood TCR repertoires from roughly five healthy adults. Per donor, leukapheresis produced somewhere between about 0.94 and 8.9 billion PBMCs. Different laboratories and diverse techniques were used to prepare libraries and sequence TCR repertoires, to increase sequencing depth and limit assay-specific biases. The investigation overall reported the following: Sampling was restricted to blood, and TCR repertoires in tissue are likely to differ from TCR repertoires in blood. Based on pairwise subsampling, the degree of clonotype sharing among donors was expected to be affected by sequencing depth. Because the study included a small number of donors, the genetic and exposure-history diversity represented was limited.

Donors were healthy HIV-negative adults with no recently reported acute infections or vaccinations. Every donor was a Caucasian adult residing in Nashville, Tennessee, USA. In the unsorted samples, roughly 90 million PBMCs were counted, and genomic DNA was extracted using the QIAamp DNA Blood Mini kit. Blood was collected by leukapheresis, and PBMCs were isolated by Ficoll-Histopaque density gradient centrifugation and then cryopreserved in liquid nitrogen vapor phase. V trim: 0 bases; J trim: 3 bases; unmatched bases: 10. The cysteine opens and the phenylalanine closes a CDR3 of 19 amino acids. Kept here is only the CDR3 DNA, which spans 57 bases and is read in frame from base 1. Per the germline V gene, LGHNA is the CDR1 and YSLEER is the CDR2.

The sequenced material came from PBMCs. The receptor was derived from a woman aged 40 to 50 in good health. Some clones in this sample may be carry-over from other donors' samples. Rearrangement joined TRBV4-3 to TRBJ2-3; 12 bases in between match TRBD2. The DNA is as follows: TGCGCCAGCAGCCAAGATTGGGGACTAGCGGGTCCTGGGACAGATACGCAGTATTTT. The resulting protein is CASSQDWGLAGPGTDTQYF.